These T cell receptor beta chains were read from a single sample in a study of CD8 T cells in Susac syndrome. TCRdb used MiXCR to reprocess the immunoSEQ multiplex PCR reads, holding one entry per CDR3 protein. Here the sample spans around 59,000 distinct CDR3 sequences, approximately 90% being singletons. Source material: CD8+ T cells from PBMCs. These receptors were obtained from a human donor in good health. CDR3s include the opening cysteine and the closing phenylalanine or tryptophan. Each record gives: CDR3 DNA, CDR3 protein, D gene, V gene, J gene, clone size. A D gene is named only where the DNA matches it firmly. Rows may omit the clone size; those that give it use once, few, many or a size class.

TGTGCCAGCAGCTTGGCCGGGGGGTCAGAGACCCAGTACTTC	CASSLAGGSETQYF	TRBD2	TRBV5-5	TRBJ2-5	once
TGTGCCAGCAGCTCCCGGGACGTAGATTACAATGAGCAGTTCTTC	CASSSRDVDYNEQFF	-	TRBV5-6	TRBJ2-1	-
TGCAGTGCTAGACAGGGACTAGCGTGGTACAATGAGCAGTTCTTC	CSARQGLAWYNEQFF	TRBD2	TRBV20-1	TRBJ2-1	-
TGTGCCAGCAGCCAATATACCGGGACAATGAACACTGAAGCTTTCTTT	CASSQYTGTMNTEAFF	-	TRBV4-2	TRBJ1-1	-
TGTGCCAGCAGTTTTAGTGGGGGCAATCAAGAGACCCAGTACTTC	CASSFSGGNQETQYF	-	TRBV6-2/TRBV6-3	TRBJ2-5	-
TGTGCCAGCAGCTTAGCGCCCGGGACAGGGACCTCTGGAAACACCATATATTTT	CASSLAPGTGTSGNTIYF	TRBD1	TRBV7-9	TRBJ1-3	-
TGTGCCAGCAGCCAAGGGACAGGGAACTACGAGCAGTACTTC	CASSQGTGNYEQYF	TRBD1	TRBV3-1	TRBJ2-7	once
TGTGCCAGCAGCCTAGCGGGAGGGTACAATGAGCAGTTCTTC	CASSLAGGYNEQFF	TRBD2	TRBV9	TRBJ2-1	-
TGTGCCAGCGGGAAGAGCGACGGGGAGCTGTTTTTT	CASGKSDGELFF	-	TRBV6-5	TRBJ2-2	once
TGTGCCAGCAGTCCCTATTTGGGGCCTCAGCCCCAGCATTTT	CASSPYLGPQPQHF	-	TRBV28	TRBJ1-5	-
TGTGCCAGCAGCCTCTTCACAGGTAACACTGAAGCTTTCTTT	CASSLFTGNTEAFF	-	TRBV7-9	TRBJ1-1	-
TGTGCCAGCAGCCAAGACGGGGAGGGGGCTGGGGCCAACGTCCTGACTTTC	CASSQDGEGAGANVLTF	-	TRBV3-1	TRBJ2-6	-
TGTGCCAGCAGCTTAGGCAGGAGTAGCAATCAGCCCCAGCATTTT	CASSLGRSSNQPQHF	-	TRBV7-2	TRBJ1-5	-
TGTGCCAGCAGCATCAAGAGGGGACTAGCGGGGGGGCAGGACACCGGGGAGCTGTTTTTT	CASSIKRGLAGGQDTGELFF	-	TRBV21-1	TRBJ2-2	-
TGTGCCAGCAGCCCCGGGACCCGGCCCACTCCAAACTATGGCTACACCTTC	CASSPGTRPTPNYGYTF	-	TRBV7-9	TRBJ1-2	-
TGCGCCAGCAGTCAATCCCGATACTACGAGCAGTACTTC	CASSQSRYYEQYF	-	TRBV23-1	TRBJ2-7	-
TGTGCCAGCAGCTCCCTCTCGCGGGAAGGTTTTGTCATTCAGTACTTC	CASSSLSREGFVIQYF	-	TRBV7-2	TRBJ2-4	-
TGTGCCAGCAGCTTGACCACAGGGAACTACGAGCAGTACTTC	CASSLTTGNYEQYF	-	TRBV7-9	TRBJ2-7	-
TGTGCCAGCAGCCCGACACCGGGGACTAGTTACGAGCAGTACTTC	CASSPTPGTSYEQYF	TRBD2	TRBV9	TRBJ2-7	-
TGTGCCAGCAGTTACGGGACACGGCAGTACTTC	CASSYGTRQYF	-	TRBV6-2/TRBV6-3	TRBJ2-5	few
TGTGCCAGCAGTGACGTGAAGATCAGCACAGATACGCAGTATTTT	CASSDVKISTDTQYF	-	TRBV12-3/TRBV12-4	TRBJ2-3	-
TGTGCCAGCCGGGGGGTTAGCGGGGCCGAAGACCAAGAGACCCAGTACTTC	CASRGVSGAEDQETQYF	TRBD2	TRBV18	TRBJ2-5	-
TGCGCCAGCAGCGAGCGGACAGGGGAATACTCACCCCTCCACTTT	CASSERTGEYSPLHF	TRBD1	TRBV4-1	TRBJ1-6	-
TGTGCTAGTGGTTTGGGACAGGGTGCCAGCGAGCAGTACTTC	CASGLGQGASEQYF	TRBD1	TRBV12-5	TRBJ2-7	-
TGCGCCAGCAGCCAAAGGCATCCGGGACAGGATGAGTCTGGGGCCAACGTCCTGACTTTC	CASSQRHPGQDESGANVLTF	TRBD1	TRBV4-3	TRBJ2-6	-
TGTGCCACCCAGGGGGACTATGGCTACACCTTC	CATQGDYGYTF	TRBD1	TRBV2	TRBJ1-2	-
TGTGCCAGCAGCGATGGGACCGGGGGCACTGAAGCTTTCTTT	CASSDGTGGTEAFF	-	TRBV9	TRBJ1-1	-
TGTGCCAGCAGCGGGGGACCAAAACACACAGATACGCAGTATTTT	CASSGGPKHTDTQYF	-	TRBV9	TRBJ2-3	-
TGTGCCAGCAGCCTCAGGGACAGCCAAAACTATGGCTACACCTTC	CASSLRDSQNYGYTF	TRBD1	TRBV7-9	TRBJ1-2	-
TGTGCCAGCAGCTCCGGGACAGGGTTCGACGAGCAGTACTTC	CASSSGTGFDEQYF	TRBD1	TRBV6-6	TRBJ2-7	-
TGTGCCAGCAGTTTGACAGGGAGGCCCCAGCATTTT	CASSLTGRPQHF	TRBD1	TRBV12-3/TRBV12-4	TRBJ1-5	-
TGCAGCGTTGTTAGGTGGTCCTACAATGAGCAGTTCTTC	CSVVRWSYNEQFF	-	TRBV29-1	TRBJ2-1	-
TGTGCCACCAGGGTGGGGGAAACCTACACCTTC	CATRVGETYTF	-	TRBV2	TRBJ1-2	-
TGTGCCAGCAGCGACGACTACGAGCAGTACTTC	CASSDDYEQYF	-	TRBV7-9	TRBJ2-7	-
TGTGCCAGCATTCCCCCCCCGCGGGACAGGGGGTCAACTAATGAAAAACTGTTTTTT	CASIPPPRDRGSTNEKLFF	TRBD1	TRBV2	TRBJ1-4	-
TGTGCCAGCAGCTTATCTTTAGGAGGAGAGACCCAGTACTTC	CASSLSLGGETQYF	-	TRBV7-9	TRBJ2-5	-
TGTGCCAGCAGCCACGACAGAGCCTCTAACTATGGCTACACCTTC	CASSHDRASNYGYTF	-	TRBV7-9	TRBJ1-2	-
TGTGCACTGGACATAAGGACGTCGGGCTACACCTTC	CALDIRTSGYTF	-	TRBV30	TRBJ1-2	-
TGTGCCAGCAGCCAAGATCCGAACACAGATACGCAGTATTTT	CASSQDPNTDTQYF	-	TRBV3-1	TRBJ2-3	-
TGTGCCAGCAGTTTAGCGCTGGGGTGGTACGAGCAGTACTTC	CASSLALGWYEQYF	-	TRBV12-3/TRBV12-4	TRBJ2-7	-
TGTGCCAGCAGTTTATTCTCCTACCCGGGGACAGGGCAGGGCTACACCTTC	CASSLFSYPGTGQGYTF	TRBD1	TRBV27	TRBJ1-2	-
TGTGCCAGCAGAATCGACGGGGTCAGCAATCAGCCCCAGCATTTT	CASRIDGVSNQPQHF	-	TRBV12-3/TRBV12-4	TRBJ1-5	-
TGTGCCAGCAGCTTCGAGGAGGGGATGAACACTGAAGCTTTCTTT	CASSFEEGMNTEAFF	-	TRBV5-5	TRBJ1-1	-
TGTGCCAGCAGTGCAGGGGATCCAAGGGCTTTCTTT	CASSAGDPRAFF	-	TRBV12-3/TRBV12-4	TRBJ1-1	-
TGTGCCAGCAGCTTCGACAGGACGAACACTGAAGCTTTCTTT	CASSFDRTNTEAFF	-	TRBV13	TRBJ1-1	-
TGCAGCGTTGAAGAACCGGGACAGGGTGCGCAGACCCAGTACTTC	CSVEEPGQGAQTQYF	TRBD1	TRBV29-1	TRBJ2-5	-
TGTGCCAGCAGTGGGACTAGCGGGGGAGCCCTCCAAGAGACCCAGTACTTC	CASSGTSGGALQETQYF	TRBD2	TRBV28	TRBJ2-5	once
TGTGCCAGCAGTTACGAAGGAACCGGGACAGGGACCCCCTACGAGCAGTACTTC	CASSYEGTGTGTPYEQYF	TRBD1	TRBV6-2/TRBV6-3	TRBJ2-7	once
TGCGCCAGCAGCTTGGGGCCAGCCAGCACAGATACGCAGTATTTT	CASSLGPASTDTQYF	-	TRBV5-1	TRBJ2-3	-
TGCAGCGTTGGCCCCCGACTCTACAATGAGCAGTTCTTC	CSVGPRLYNEQFF	-	TRBV29-1	TRBJ2-1	once
TGCGCCAGCAGCCAAATTCGAGAAGGGGCTGAGCAGTACTTC	CASSQIREGAEQYF	-	TRBV4-1	TRBJ2-7	-
TGTGCCAGCAGCCATACCGGGACAGCCAAGGGCTACACCTTC	CASSHTGTAKGYTF	TRBD1	TRBV6-6	TRBJ1-2	-
TGTGCCAGCAGTGAAGTGGGACAGAATCAGCCCCAGCATTTT	CASSEVGQNQPQHF	TRBD1	TRBV6-1	TRBJ1-5	-
TGTGCCAGCAGCTCGCCGGGACAGGTGAACACTGAAGCTTTCTTT	CASSSPGQVNTEAFF	TRBD1	TRBV3-1	TRBJ1-1	-
TGTGCCAGCAGTCCAGGCCCAAACAATGAGCAGTTCTTC	CASSPGPNNEQFF	-	TRBV6-4	TRBJ2-1	once
TGTGCCAGCAGCCCAGATCCGGAGGGCACTGAAGCTTTCTTT	CASSPDPEGTEAFF	-	TRBV5-5	TRBJ1-1	-